The clone carrying this T cell receptor (beta chain) appeared a single time. The data derive from a study of control samples from healthy donors and cancer patients. With 0 bases clipped from V and 10 bases from J, the junction kept 7 bases outside the gene matches. From germline, CDR1 is LGHNA and CDR2 YSLEER. The CDR3 has 16 amino acids. TCRdb keeps only in-frame clones here, not all; method: immunoSEQ multiplex PCR. The sample yields about 120,000 clones, around 92% seen once. This chain uses TRBV4-3 with TRBJ1-6; TRBD1 matches 9 bases. Input material: blood. The TCR sequence derives from a middle-aged man in good health. The CDR3 loop is CASSQDSGQGRSPLHF. The DNA of the CDR3 is TGCGCCAGCAGCCAAGATTCAGGACAGGGGCGCTCACCCCTCCACTTT.